This TCR beta chain was recorded in a study of blood T cell repertoires in COVID-19. Study details: Samples taken during acute and convalescent COVID-19 were collected in the United States, Italy and Spain. The cDNA or gDNA used as material had been derived from T cells, B-cell-depleted T cells, or PBMCs.

The V end lost 6 bases, the J end lost 0 bases, and 11 bases lay between the germline ends. Germline CDR1 is MNHEY and CDR2 is SMNVEV (reference sequence). The CDR3 loop spans 14 amino acids. Patients at the Seattle site were enrolled during active infection and followed longitudinally. Original processing methods: Quantification of nucleated cells was approximated via reference gene primer amplification. Sequencing was performed with immunoSEQ multiplex PCR; in TCRdb, only in-frame clones are kept and a portion is missing. That table gives V, J and clone size, and the DNA gave D and trimming. The sample gives 400,000 to 450,000 clones, around 89% of which show up once; roughly 13% is in the top ten.

The chain recombines TRBV27 with TRBJ1-2; possibly TRBD1 for D (6 bases). The sample comprised peripheral blood. This receptor was taken from a woman aged 50 to 60 with COVID-19, enrolled during active disease. The CDR3 region has the DNA TGTGCCAGCAGCCCAGGGGTAGCTAACTATGGCTACACCTTC. This codes for CASSPGVANYGYTF.